Each of the 5 T cell receptor beta chains below was sequenced from the same sample in a study of human T cells and chemical hapten exposure (dated by TCRdb to the early 2020s). According to the study, the label for this sample's time point signals: patch test 3, about 24 weeks after DPC sensitization. Read against the paper, the sample's treatment or condition label means: therapeutic diphenylcyclopropenone sensitization with weekly scalp DPC. Library generation was performed with RACE. Sequencer: NextSeq 500. TCRdb reworked the public reads: Q25 trimming with fastp, MiXCR clone assembly, productive beta chains retained. CDR3 protein duplicates are merged, each entry listing the most common genes and DNA. The sample yields 80,000 to 100,000 distinct CDR3 sequences; about 28% were counted once. The biggest ten clones account for approximately 10% of the sample. Sample: whole blood, taken in connection with sensitization to the hapten diphenylcyclopropenone (DPC). These receptors all come from a middle-aged man with alopecia areata. Some clones in this sample may be carry-over from other donors' samples.

This clonotype has ten or more counts. The rearrangement uses TRBV5-6 and TRBJ2-3; D uncertain. The CDR3 extends over 13 amino acids. Germline CDR1 reads SGHDT; CDR2 reads YYEEEE. With 3 bases removed from V and 3 bases from J, the gap between germline ends came to 8 bases. The CDR3 spells CASSWSFTDTQYF. In DNA, the CDR3 is TGTGCCAGCAGCTGGTCCTTTACAGATACGCAGTATTTT.

This clonotype was observed many times. The chain couples TRBV4-2 to TRBJ2-1; 12 nucleotides agree with TRBD1. The V segment lost 3 bases and the J segment 8 bases; nucleotides outside the gene matches: 5. Germline loops: CDR1 LGHNA, CDR2 YNFKEQ. The CDR3 extends over 15 amino acids. In nucleotides, the CDR3 is TGTGCCAGCAGCCACTTGGGACAGGGGGCGGATGAGCAGTTCTTC. Amino acid sequence: CASSHLGQGADEQFF.

This clonotype was detected only a few times. The CDR3 DNA is TGTGCCAGCAGCCCCGGGACAGGGGATTACGAGCAGTACTTC. Translating gives CASSPGTGDYEQYF. This chain links TRBV7-3 with TRBJ2-7; TRBD1 matches at 10 bases. CDR1 SGHTA and CDR2 FQGTGA come from the germline V gene. This CDR3 is 14 amino acids long. V gave up 5 bases and J gave up 4 bases; unmatched junction bases: 5. Looking up the rest from reference TRBV7-3 and TRBJ2-7 gives the full variable domain: GAGVSQTPSNKVTEKGKYVELRCDPISGHTALYWYRQSLGQGPEFLIYFQGTGAADDSGLPNDRFFAVRPEGSVSTLKIQRTERGDSAVYLCASSPGTGDYEQYFGPGTRLTVT.

The V and J genes are TRBV9 and TRBJ2-7; D possibly corresponds to TRBD1 (6 bases). Per the germline V gene, CDR1 is SGDLS and CDR2 is YYNGEE. Trimming shortened V by 4 bases and J by 5 bases, and 13 bases separated the two germline ends. The CDR3 length is 13 residues. Here the CDR3 DNA reads TGTGCCAGCAGCTCCAACAGGGACCACGAGCAGTACTTC. Protein product: CASSSNRDHEQYF.

This clonotype was counted between two and nine times. The chain is built from TRBV9 and TRBJ2-7; D may be TRBD2 (5 bases). The germline V and J ends were trimmed by 0 bases and 6 bases, with 13 bases remaining between them. CDR1 and CDR2 (germline): SGDLS, YYNGEE. CDR3 length: 14 residues. CDR3 sequence reads: CASSVGGSPAEQYF. The CDR3 nucleotides read TGTGCCAGCAGCGTAGGAGGGAGTCCAGCCGAGCAGTACTTC.